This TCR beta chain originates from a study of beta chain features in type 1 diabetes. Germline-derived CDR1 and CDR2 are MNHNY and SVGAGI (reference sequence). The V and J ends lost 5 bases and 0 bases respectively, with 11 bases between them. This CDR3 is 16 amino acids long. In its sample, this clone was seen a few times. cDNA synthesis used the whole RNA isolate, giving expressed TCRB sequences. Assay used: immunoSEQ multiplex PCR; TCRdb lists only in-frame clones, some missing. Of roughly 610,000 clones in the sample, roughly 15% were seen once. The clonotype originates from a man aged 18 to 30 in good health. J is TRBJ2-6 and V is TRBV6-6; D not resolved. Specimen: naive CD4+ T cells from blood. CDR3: CASSLPPNSGANVLTF. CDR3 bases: TGTGCCAGCAGTCTACCGCCCAACTCTGGGGCCAACGTCCTGACTTTC.